This TCR beta chain was retrieved from a study of graft-versus-host responses after intestinal transplantation. Across the whole study: Grafts were multivisceral, liver-intestinal, or isolated intestinal. Anti-thymocyte globulin served as induction for all recipients, who then took tacrolimus and steroids for roughly 3 years.

The assay was immunoSEQ multiplex PCR, and TCRdb's table has in-frame clones only and misses some. The sample includes 60,000 to 65,000 clones, 85% to 95% seen only once; the top ten take less than 2%. About this clone: Its specificity is unknown.

Overall study results and limits: Declines in HvG clones occurring early post-transplant were associated with peak circulating GvH clone levels.

Trimming shortened V by 5 bases and J by 3 bases, and 14 bases separated the two germline ends. The CDR3 consists of 14 residues. Germline V gene sequence: CDR1 SGHTA, CDR2 FQGNSA. The sequencing used unstimulated CD8+ T cells sorted from spleen or lymph node cells, collected before transplant. This chain connects TRBV7-2 to TRBJ2-7; TRBD1 is a possible D gene (6 bases). This sequence was found in a human donor who was the organ donor for an intestinal transplant. The CDR3 bases are TGTGCCAGCAGCGACGGGACACTAAGCTACGAGCAGTACTTC. Encoded protein: CASSDGTLSYEQYF.